The rows below give T cell receptor beta chains drawn from one sample of a study of blood T cell repertoires in COVID-19. Here immunoSEQ multiplex PCR was the method, and the copy in TCRdb shows in-frame clones only, minus some. The table shows about 46,000 clones, with around 85% occurring only once. Sequencing was done on a sample of peripheral blood. The receptors were gathered from a man between 60 and 70 years old with acute or convalescent COVID-19. The CDR3 runs from the conserved cysteine through the conserved F or W. The order of the fields is clone size, V gene, J gene, D gene, CDR3 DNA, CDR3 protein. A D gene is named only where the DNA matches it firmly. The size entry is marked missing in some rows and otherwise reads once, few, many or a size class.

clone_size: .; v_call: TRBV5-5; j_call: TRBJ1-1; d_call: TRBD1; cdr3_nt: TGTGCCAGCAGCGCACGACAGGGTGCGAGGTACACTGAAGCTTTCTTT; cdr3_aa: CASSARQGARYTEAFF
clone_size: .; v_call: TRBV6-2/TRBV6-3; j_call: TRBJ1-2; d_call: .; cdr3_nt: TGTGCCAGCAGTCCCAGGGTCTATGGCTACACCTTC; cdr3_aa: CASSPRVYGYTF
clone_size: .; v_call: TRBV24-1; j_call: TRBJ1-1; d_call: TRBD1; cdr3_nt: TGTGCCACCAGTGACCCCAGGACAGGGAACACTGAAGCTTTCTTT; cdr3_aa: CATSDPRTGNTEAFF
clone_size: once; v_call: TRBV5-8; j_call: TRBJ2-5; d_call: TRBD2; cdr3_nt: TGTGCCAGCAGCTCCCGGACTAGCGGGTTGGGGGAGACCCAGTACTTC; cdr3_aa: CASSSRTSGLGETQYF
clone_size: .; v_call: TRBV10-2; j_call: TRBJ2-7; d_call: .; cdr3_nt: TGCGCCAGCACCGGGATCCGGATGTCCGAGCAGTACTTC; cdr3_aa: CASTGIRMSEQYF
clone_size: .; v_call: TRBV6-5; j_call: TRBJ2-3; d_call: TRBD2; cdr3_nt: TGTGCCAGCAGTTTCGGGGGGGGCAGGGCAGATACGCAGTATTTT; cdr3_aa: CASSFGGGRADTQYF
clone_size: .; v_call: TRBV28; j_call: TRBJ1-1; d_call: .; cdr3_nt: TGTGCCAGCAGTTTCGAGTACGACGGAGCTGAAGCTTTCTTT; cdr3_aa: CASSFEYDGAEAFF
clone_size: .; v_call: TRBV27; j_call: TRBJ1-5; d_call: TRBD1; cdr3_nt: TGTGCCAGCGGGTGGACAGGGCCCAATCAGCCCCAGCATTTT; cdr3_aa: CASGWTGPNQPQHF
clone_size: once; v_call: TRBV7-3; j_call: TRBJ2-1; d_call: .; cdr3_nt: TGTGCCAGCAGCCCCCAACGCGTCGACAATGAGCAGTTCTTC; cdr3_aa: CASSPQRVDNEQFF
clone_size: .; v_call: TRBV11-3; j_call: TRBJ2-3; d_call: .; cdr3_nt: TGTGCCAGCAGCTTAGACTCGGGGGTATCGGCAGATACGCAGTATTTT; cdr3_aa: CASSLDSGVSADTQYF
clone_size: .; v_call: TRBV20-1; j_call: TRBJ2-2; d_call: .; cdr3_nt: TGCAGTGCTAGTTCCAGGGTGGGCACCGGGGAGCTGTTTTTT; cdr3_aa: CSASSRVGTGELFF
clone_size: .; v_call: TRBV5-1; j_call: TRBJ2-2; d_call: TRBD1; cdr3_nt: TGCGCCAGCAGCTGGCCGTTACAGGGGACCGGGGAGCTGTTTTTT; cdr3_aa: CASSWPLQGTGELFF
clone_size: .; v_call: TRBV27; j_call: TRBJ1-2; d_call: TRBD1; cdr3_nt: TGTGCCAGCAGTCCATCAGGACAGGGTGATGGCTACACCTTC; cdr3_aa: CASSPSGQGDGYTF
clone_size: .; v_call: TRBV28; j_call: TRBJ2-7; d_call: .; cdr3_nt: TGTGCCAGCACCTCCTCGGGATACGAGCAGTACTTC; cdr3_aa: CASTSSGYEQYF
clone_size: once; v_call: TRBV28; j_call: TRBJ1-4; d_call: .; cdr3_nt: TGTGCCAGCAAGAGGGCTAATGAAAAACTGTTTTTT; cdr3_aa: CASKRANEKLFF
clone_size: .; v_call: TRBV16; j_call: TRBJ1-2; d_call: .; cdr3_nt: TGTGCCAGCAGCCAATCGGCGGAGAATGGCTACACCTTC; cdr3_aa: CASSQSAENGYTF
clone_size: .; v_call: TRBV5-1; j_call: TRBJ2-7; d_call: TRBD1; cdr3_nt: TGCGCCAGCAGCTTACAGGGGAGCGAGCAGTACTTC; cdr3_aa: CASSLQGSEQYF
clone_size: .; v_call: TRBV5-1; j_call: TRBJ1-1; d_call: .; cdr3_nt: TGCGCCAGCAGCTTGGTAGCAGAGAACACTGAAGCTTTCTTT; cdr3_aa: CASSLVAENTEAFF
clone_size: once; v_call: TRBV3-1/TRBV3-2; j_call: TRBJ1-2; d_call: .; cdr3_nt: TGTGCCAGCAGCCAAGGGCTCGTTTATGGCTACACCTTC; cdr3_aa: CASSQGLVYGYTF
clone_size: .; v_call: TRBV6-5; j_call: TRBJ1-5; d_call: .; cdr3_nt: TGTGCCAGCAGTTCCCGAGGGGGTCAGCCCCAGCATTTT; cdr3_aa: CASSSRGGQPQHF
clone_size: .; v_call: TRBV5-1; j_call: TRBJ1-1; d_call: TRBD1; cdr3_nt: TGCGCCAGCAGTTCCGGGACAGGGAACACTGAAGCTTTCTTT; cdr3_aa: CASSSGTGNTEAFF
clone_size: .; v_call: TRBV28; j_call: TRBJ1-5; d_call: TRBD1; cdr3_nt: TGTGCCAGCACCCGGACAGGGGGCTTGGATCAGCCCCAGCATTTT; cdr3_aa: CASTRTGGLDQPQHF
clone_size: .; v_call: TRBV24-1; j_call: TRBJ2-5; d_call: TRBD1; cdr3_nt: TGTGCCACCAGTGATTGGGGGACAGGGGGACAAGAGACCCAGTACTTC; cdr3_aa: CATSDWGTGGQETQYF
clone_size: .; v_call: TRBV5-1; j_call: TRBJ2-1; d_call: .; cdr3_nt: TGCGCCAGCAGCTCAAGCGGGCAAACCTACAATGAGCAGTTCTTC; cdr3_aa: CASSSSGQTYNEQFF
clone_size: .; v_call: TRBV5-1; j_call: TRBJ2-3; d_call: TRBD2; cdr3_nt: TGCGCCAGCAGCCTACTAGCGGGGGACACAGATACGCAGTATTTT; cdr3_aa: CASSLLAGDTDTQYF
clone_size: .; v_call: TRBV5-1; j_call: TRBJ1-4; d_call: .; cdr3_nt: TGCGCCAGCAGCTTGGATGCGGCCGCAACTAATGAAAAACTGTTTTTT; cdr3_aa: CASSLDAAATNEKLFF
clone_size: .; v_call: TRBV9; j_call: TRBJ1-3; d_call: .; cdr3_nt: TGTGCCAGCAGCTCCTGGACAGCTGGAAACACCATATATTTT; cdr3_aa: CASSSWTAGNTIYF
clone_size: .; v_call: TRBV10-3; j_call: TRBJ2-3; d_call: TRBD2; cdr3_nt: TGTGCCATCAGTGACGGACTAGCGGGATCAGATACGCAGTATTTT; cdr3_aa: CAISDGLAGSDTQYF
clone_size: .; v_call: TRBV7-6; j_call: TRBJ2-5; d_call: TRBD1; cdr3_nt: TGTGCCAGCAGCTTAGCCGGACAGGGGGAAGAGACCCAGTACTTC; cdr3_aa: CASSLAGQGEETQYF
clone_size: .; v_call: TRBV4-2; j_call: TRBJ2-3; d_call: .; cdr3_nt: TGTGCCAGCAGCCAAGATTCGCTAGCAGATACGCAGTATTTT; cdr3_aa: CASSQDSLADTQYF
clone_size: once; v_call: TRBV6-5; j_call: TRBJ2-5; d_call: TRBD2; cdr3_nt: TGTGCCAGTAATCTAGCGGGTCTGGACCATAGGGCCCAGTACTTC; cdr3_aa: CASNLAGLDHRAQYF
clone_size: .; v_call: TRBV2; j_call: TRBJ2-7; d_call: TRBD2; cdr3_nt: TGTGCCAGCAGCGTTGAGCAACTAGCGGGAGACCGCGAGCAGTACTTC; cdr3_aa: CASSVEQLAGDREQYF
clone_size: .; v_call: TRBV5-1; j_call: TRBJ2-7; d_call: TRBD2; cdr3_nt: TGCGCCAGCAGCTTGGCGGGACTAGCCGACTACGAGCAGTACTTC; cdr3_aa: CASSLAGLADYEQYF
clone_size: .; v_call: TRBV10-3; j_call: TRBJ1-4; d_call: TRBD1; cdr3_nt: TGTGCCATCAGGAGGGGGCAACGTGAAAAACTGTTTTTT; cdr3_aa: CAIRRGQREKLFF
clone_size: .; v_call: TRBV10-2; j_call: TRBJ1-5; d_call: TRBD1; cdr3_nt: TGCGCCAGCAGGACCGGGACAGGGGGCAATCAGCCCCAGCATTTT; cdr3_aa: CASRTGTGGNQPQHF
clone_size: .; v_call: TRBV16; j_call: TRBJ1-5; d_call: .; cdr3_nt: TGTGCCAGCAGCCAATTTGCGGGGGGCTATGGCAATCAGCCCCAGCATTTT; cdr3_aa: CASSQFAGGYGNQPQHF
clone_size: few; v_call: TRBV7-2; j_call: TRBJ2-1; d_call: TRBD2; cdr3_nt: TGTGCCAGCAGCCCCGGGAGCGGGGCGGCCAATGAGCAGTTCTTC; cdr3_aa: CASSPGSGAANEQFF
clone_size: .; v_call: TRBV11-2; j_call: TRBJ2-7; d_call: TRBD2; cdr3_nt: TGTGCCAGCAGCTTAGGGCGGGGGTTCTCCTACGAGCAGTACTTC; cdr3_aa: CASSLGRGFSYEQYF
clone_size: .; v_call: TRBV19; j_call: TRBJ1-4; d_call: TRBD1; cdr3_nt: TGTGCCAGTAGTATCTCCGACCCGGGACAGAGGAATGAAAAACTGTTTTTT; cdr3_aa: CASSISDPGQRNEKLFF
clone_size: .; v_call: TRBV24-1; j_call: TRBJ2-3; d_call: TRBD1; cdr3_nt: TGTGCCACCCTACACCTGGGACAGAGCACAGATACGCAGTATTTT; cdr3_aa: CATLHLGQSTDTQYF
clone_size: .; v_call: TRBV27; j_call: TRBJ2-1; d_call: TRBD2; cdr3_nt: TGTGCCAGCAGTTTACCTAGCGGGGTGGAGTTCTTC; cdr3_aa: CASSLPSGVEFF
clone_size: .; v_call: TRBV18; j_call: TRBJ2-3; d_call: TRBD2; cdr3_nt: TGTGCCAGCTCACCACCAACTAGCGGGAGGGATACGCAGTATTTT; cdr3_aa: CASSPPTSGRDTQYF
clone_size: .; v_call: TRBV2; j_call: TRBJ1-1; d_call: .; cdr3_nt: TGTGCCAGCAGTGACGGGGCTGAAGCTTTCTTT; cdr3_aa: CASSDGAEAFF
clone_size: .; v_call: TRBV5-8; j_call: TRBJ1-3; d_call: .; cdr3_nt: TGTGCCAGCAGCTTGGAGGGGACTCACACCATATATTTT; cdr3_aa: CASSLEGTHTIYF
clone_size: .; v_call: TRBV27; j_call: TRBJ2-5; d_call: TRBD2; cdr3_nt: TGTGCCAGGCTTAGCGGGCGGGGGGTCCAAGAGACCCAGTACTTC; cdr3_aa: CARLSGRGVQETQYF
clone_size: .; v_call: TRBV7-8; j_call: TRBJ2-1; d_call: TRBD2; cdr3_nt: TGTGCCAGCAGCTCCAGACTAGCGGGAAGCAATGAGCAGTTCTTC; cdr3_aa: CASSSRLAGSNEQFF
clone_size: once; v_call: TRBV27; j_call: TRBJ1-2; d_call: .; cdr3_nt: TGTGCCAGCAGTTTATCCAGGGTAGGGAGGTATGGCTACACCTTC; cdr3_aa: CASSLSRVGRYGYTF
clone_size: .; v_call: TRBV27; j_call: TRBJ1-3; d_call: .; cdr3_nt: TGTGCCAGCAGTTTACCTGGCTGGGGCGGTGGAAACACCATATATTTT; cdr3_aa: CASSLPGWGGGNTIYF
clone_size: .; v_call: TRBV5-8; j_call: TRBJ1-1; d_call: .; cdr3_nt: TGTGCCAGCAGCTTTCCGGGACAAGGGGCTTTGACTGAAGCTTTCTTT; cdr3_aa: CASSFPGQGALTEAFF
clone_size: .; v_call: TRBV29-1; j_call: TRBJ2-1; d_call: .; cdr3_nt: TGCAGCGTTGAACCGCCGGCCAGGGGATCTGAGCAGTTCTTC; cdr3_aa: CSVEPPARGSEQFF
clone_size: .; v_call: TRBV28; j_call: TRBJ2-7; d_call: .; cdr3_nt: TGTGCCAGCAGAACTAGGGAGCGAGGCGAGCAGTACTTC; cdr3_aa: CASRTRERGEQYF
clone_size: .; v_call: TRBV7-2; j_call: TRBJ2-1; d_call: TRBD2; cdr3_nt: TGTGCCAGCAGCTCGGGACTAGCGCGGAAGGAGCAGTTCTTC; cdr3_aa: CASSSGLARKEQFF
clone_size: .; v_call: TRBV3-1/TRBV3-2; j_call: TRBJ1-6; d_call: TRBD1; cdr3_nt: TGTGCCAGCAGGGCGGGACAGGGGCTTAGCTCCTATAATTCACCCCTCCACTTT; cdr3_aa: CASRAGQGLSSYNSPLHF
clone_size: .; v_call: TRBV4-1; j_call: TRBJ1-5; d_call: TRBD1; cdr3_nt: TGCGCCAGCAGCCAAAAGCCGTTTGGACAGGTTGAGAAGCCCCAGCATTTT; cdr3_aa: CASSQKPFGQVEKPQHF